This T cell receptor beta chain was captured in a study of neurological immune-mediated disorders. This clonotype was found many times. What it binds is unknown. Study findings and constraints: Multiple sclerosis, the disease with the least TCR clonal expansion, fell below healthy controls, whereas HTLV-1-associated myelopathy showed the most. Across subjects, expanded clones had no CDR3 amino acid sequences in common, pointing to private repertoires in all groups. There was no clinical or MRI feature that showed an association with the multiple sclerosis repertoire cluster.

CDR1 is SGHTA and CDR2 is FQGTGA in the germline V gene. This CDR3 region has 15 residues. V lost 4 bases to trimming and J lost 0 bases, with 10 bases between them. TCRdb re-called the 5' RACE reads with MiXCR, one entry per CDR3 protein. Of about 52,000 distinct CDR3 sequences in the sample, around 4% were seen once. The sequence came from a man aged 55 to 70 with multiple sclerosis. Sequenced sample: PBMCs. The chain employs TRBV7-3 and TRBJ2-1; D ambiguous. In DNA form, the CDR3 reads TGTGCCAGCAGCTCCGGGCCTAGCTCCTACAATGAGCAGTTCTTC. It encodes CASSSGPSSYNEQFF.